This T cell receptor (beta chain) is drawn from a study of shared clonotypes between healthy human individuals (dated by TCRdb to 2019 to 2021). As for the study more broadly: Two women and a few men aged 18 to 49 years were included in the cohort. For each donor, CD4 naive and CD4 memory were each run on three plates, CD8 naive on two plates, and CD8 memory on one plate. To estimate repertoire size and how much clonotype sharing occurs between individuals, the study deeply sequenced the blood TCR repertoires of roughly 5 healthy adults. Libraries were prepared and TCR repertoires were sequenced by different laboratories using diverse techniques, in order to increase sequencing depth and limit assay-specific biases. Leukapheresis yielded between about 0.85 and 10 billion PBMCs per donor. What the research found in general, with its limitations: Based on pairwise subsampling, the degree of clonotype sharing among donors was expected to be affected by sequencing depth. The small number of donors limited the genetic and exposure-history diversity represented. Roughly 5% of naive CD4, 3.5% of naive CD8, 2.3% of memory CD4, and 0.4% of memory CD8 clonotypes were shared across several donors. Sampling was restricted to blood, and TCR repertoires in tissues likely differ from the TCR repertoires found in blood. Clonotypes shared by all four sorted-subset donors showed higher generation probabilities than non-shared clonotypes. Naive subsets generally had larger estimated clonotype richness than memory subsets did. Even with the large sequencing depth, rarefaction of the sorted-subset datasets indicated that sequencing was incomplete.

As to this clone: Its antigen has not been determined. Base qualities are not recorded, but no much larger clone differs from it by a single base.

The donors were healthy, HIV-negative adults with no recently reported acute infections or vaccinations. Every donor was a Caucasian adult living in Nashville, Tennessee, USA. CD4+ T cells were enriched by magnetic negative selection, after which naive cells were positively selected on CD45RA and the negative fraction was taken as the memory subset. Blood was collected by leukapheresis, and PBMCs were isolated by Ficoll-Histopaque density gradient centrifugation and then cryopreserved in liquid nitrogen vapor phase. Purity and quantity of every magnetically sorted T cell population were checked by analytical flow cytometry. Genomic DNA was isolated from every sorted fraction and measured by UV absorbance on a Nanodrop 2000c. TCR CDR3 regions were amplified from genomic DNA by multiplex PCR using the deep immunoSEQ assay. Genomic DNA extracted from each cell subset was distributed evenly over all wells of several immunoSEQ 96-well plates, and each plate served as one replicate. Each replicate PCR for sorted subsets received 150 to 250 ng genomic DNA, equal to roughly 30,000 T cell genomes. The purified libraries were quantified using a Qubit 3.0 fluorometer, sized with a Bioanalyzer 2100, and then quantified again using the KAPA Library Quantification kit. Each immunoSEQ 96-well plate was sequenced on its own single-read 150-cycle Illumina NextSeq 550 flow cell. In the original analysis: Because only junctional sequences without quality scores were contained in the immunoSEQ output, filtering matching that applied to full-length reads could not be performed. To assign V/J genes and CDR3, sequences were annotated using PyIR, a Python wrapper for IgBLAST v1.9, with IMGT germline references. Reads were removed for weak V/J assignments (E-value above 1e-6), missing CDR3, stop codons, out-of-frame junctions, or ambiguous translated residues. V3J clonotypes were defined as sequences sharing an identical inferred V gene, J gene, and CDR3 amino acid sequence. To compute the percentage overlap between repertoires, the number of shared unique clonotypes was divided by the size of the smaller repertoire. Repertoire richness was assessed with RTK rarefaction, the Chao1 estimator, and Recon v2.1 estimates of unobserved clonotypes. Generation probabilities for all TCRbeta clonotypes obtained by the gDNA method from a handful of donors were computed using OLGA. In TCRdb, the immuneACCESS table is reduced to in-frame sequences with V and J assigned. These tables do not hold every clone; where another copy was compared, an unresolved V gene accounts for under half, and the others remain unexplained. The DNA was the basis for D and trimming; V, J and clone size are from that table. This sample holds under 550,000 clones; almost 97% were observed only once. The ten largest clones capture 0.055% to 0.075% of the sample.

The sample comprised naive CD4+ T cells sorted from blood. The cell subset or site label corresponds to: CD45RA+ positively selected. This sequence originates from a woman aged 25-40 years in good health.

CDR3 loop: CASSLRLAGSSYEQYF. The nucleotide sequence reads as follows: TGTGCCAGCAGCTTAAGACTAGCGGGTTCCTCCTACGAGCAGTACTTC. The rearrangement combines TRBV7-2 with TRBJ2-7, and 10 junction bases match TRBD2. According to the germline V gene, CDR1 reads SGHTA and CDR2 reads FQGNSA. From the cysteine up to the phenylalanine, the CDR3 has a length of 16 residues. This entry keeps only the CDR3 DNA: 48 bases, framed from base 1. V lost 2 bases and J lost 0 bases, and the count of bases not matched to a germline gene is 4. When the CDR3 is completed using the reference TRBV7-2 and TRBJ2-7 genes on either side, the full variable domain is GAGVSQSPSNKVTEKGKDVELRCDPISGHTALYWYRQSLGQGLEFLIYFQGNSAPDKSGLPSDRFSAERTGGSVSTLTIQRTQQEDSAVYLCASSLRLAGSSYEQYFGPGTRLTVT.